This T cell receptor (beta chain) was observed in a study of blood T cell repertoires in COVID-19. Overall study context: Material from acute and convalescent COVID-19 was sourced from the United States, Italy and Spain. PBMCs, B-cell-depleted T cells, or T cells were the source of the cDNA or gDNA that made up the material.

Authors' analysis steps: For nucleated cells, counts were estimated from reference gene primer amplification. Sequenced by immunoSEQ multiplex PCR; TCRdb stores in-frame clones only, minus some. V and J calls and clone size are those listed in that table; D and trimming were worked out from the DNA. This sample has about 73,000 clones, with 90% found just once. Germline CDR1 is SGHRS and CDR2 is YFSETQ. The CDR3 totals 19 residues. V lost 4 bases and J lost 1; bases outside the gene matches: 15. Sequenced sample: peripheral blood. The receptor was isolated from a woman of 80 years or more with active or convalescent COVID-19. This sequence joins TRBV5-1 and TRBJ2-5; 11 bases match TRBD2. The CDR3 sequence is CASSLPIAGGRGPQETQYF. Written as DNA, the CDR3 is TGCGCCAGCAGCCTGCCAATAGCGGGGGGGCGGGGCCCCCAAGAGACCCAGTACTTC.